These T cell receptor beta chains were read from a single sample in a study of control samples from healthy donors and cancer patients. Method: immunoSEQ multiplex PCR; TCRdb's copy keeps in-frame clones and lacks some. The sample contains about 120,000 clones, approximately 92% of which appear only once. Material: PBMCs. The receptors originated from a woman in her fifties or sixties with colorectal cancer. CDR3s include the opening cysteine and the closing phenylalanine or tryptophan. The D gene is left open where the match is weak. Clone size is shown for a subset of rows, as once, few, many or a class of expanded clone.

.	TRBV12-3/TRBV12-4	.	TRBJ1-2	TGTGCCAGCAGTTTATCTGCCAGGGGAGGCTACACCTTC	CASSLSARGGYTF
.	TRBV5-1	.	TRBJ1-3	TGCGCCAGCAGCTTGGAGGGATGGGTGACAGGAGCGATGGGAAACACCATATATTTT	CASSLEGWVTGAMGNTIYF
.	TRBV5-1	.	TRBJ2-3	TGCGCCAGCAGCGGCGAGACAGATACGCAGTATTTT	CASSGETDTQYF
.	TRBV7-2	.	TRBJ2-7	TGTGCCAGCAGCTCTACGGGGGCTAGCTCCTACGAGCAGTACTTC	CASSSTGASSYEQYF
.	TRBV5-1	.	TRBJ2-3	TGCGCCAGCAGCTTTGACGGCACAGATACGCAGTATTTT	CASSFDGTDTQYF
.	TRBV6-6	.	TRBJ2-5	TGTGCCAGCAGTTACATCACAGGGCGTCAGGAGACCCAGTACTTC	CASSYITGRQETQYF
.	TRBV19	.	TRBJ1-2	TGTGCCAGTAGTATTTATCGAGGGGAAGGTGGTGGCTACACCTTC	CASSIYRGEGGGYTF
.	TRBV7-8	TRBD1	TRBJ1-1	TGTGCCAGCAGCTACCGGGACAGGGAAGCTGAAGCTTTCTTT	CASSYRDREAEAFF
.	TRBV30	TRBD1	TRBJ1-2	TGTGCCTGTGCCGGGACAGGCTATGGCTACACCTTC	CACAGTGYGYTF
.	TRBV7-6	.	TRBJ2-3	TGTGCCAGCAGCTTTAGGGCAGATACGCAGTATTTT	CASSFRADTQYF
.	TRBV11-2	.	TRBJ2-4	TGTGCCAGCAGCTCCCCGCGACTAGCCAAAAACATTCAGTACTTC	CASSSPRLAKNIQYF
.	TRBV6-5	.	TRBJ1-3	TGTGCCAGCAGAGAGGGCTCTGGAAACACCATATATTTT	CASREGSGNTIYF
.	TRBV27	.	TRBJ2-2	TGTGCCAGCCGAAGGGGGGGCGGGAACACCGGGGAGCTGTTTTTT	CASRRGGGNTGELFF
.	TRBV7-2	.	TRBJ1-1	TGTGCCAGCAGCACAACCCCAACAGGGACCACTGAAGCTTTCTTT	CASSTTPTGTTEAFF
.	TRBV5-1	TRBD2	TRBJ2-7	TGCGCCAGCAGCTTGTGGCCTAGCGGACGGGGGGCCTACGAGCAGTACTTC	CASSLWPSGRGAYEQYF
.	TRBV25-1	.	TRBJ2-3	TGTGCCAGCAGTGATCCTCGACAGGCAGATACGCAGTATTTT	CASSDPRQADTQYF
.	TRBV6-1	.	TRBJ2-5	TGTGCCAGCAGTGACGGGATTGAAGAGACCCAGTACTTC	CASSDGIEETQYF
.	TRBV30	TRBD1	TRBJ1-6	TGTGCCTGGAGTAGGGCGGCAGGGGGTCGTTATAATTCACCCCTCCACTTT	CAWSRAAGGRYNSPLHF
.	TRBV5-1	.	TRBJ1-2	TGCGCCAGCAGCCCGGACATTAACTATGGCTACACCTTC	CASSPDINYGYTF
.	TRBV20-1	.	TRBJ2-6	TGCAGTGCTAGTGGGACTTATCTCTTCGGGGCCAACGTCCTGACTTTC	CSASGTYLFGANVLTF
.	TRBV19	.	TRBJ2-7	TGTGCCAGTAGTATCATCGGGGGCCCCTCCTACGAGCAGTACTTC	CASSIIGGPSYEQYF
.	TRBV2	.	TRBJ1-4	TGTGCCAGCAGTGTGGGGGCCGGTGGTGAAAAACTGTTTTTT	CASSVGAGGEKLFF
.	TRBV5-6	.	TRBJ1-4	TGTGCCAGCAGCTTCTTGGATGAAAAACTGTTTTTT	CASSFLDEKLFF
.	TRBV12-3/TRBV12-4	.	TRBJ1-1	TGTGCCAGCACCCTCGACAGAAGCACTGAAGCTTTCTTT	CASTLDRSTEAFF
.	TRBV24-1	.	TRBJ2-3	TGTGCCACCAGTGACAGCGGAGAAACCACAGATACGCAGTATTTT	CATSDSGETTDTQYF
.	TRBV29-1	TRBD2	TRBJ2-2	TGCAGCGCTCGACTAGCGATGAACACCGGGGAGCTGTTTTTT	CSARLAMNTGELFF
.	TRBV2	.	TRBJ1-6	TGTGCCAGCAGTGAAGAGGCCCCAGGAGCAAATTCACCCCTCCACTTT	CASSEEAPGANSPLHF
once	TRBV2	.	TRBJ2-5	TGTGCCAGCAGGGACGACAGGAGACGAAAAGAGACCCAGTACTTC	CASRDDRRRKETQYF
.	TRBV19	TRBD2	TRBJ2-2	TGTGCCAGTAGTATACTCTCGACTAGCGCCTCCTCCGGGGAGCTGTTTTTT	CASSILSTSASSGELFF
.	TRBV4-1	.	TRBJ1-2	TGCGCCACCCGAATTCGGGACTCTCCGACCTATGGCTACACCTTC	CATRIRDSPTYGYTF
.	TRBV28	.	TRBJ1-4	TGTGCCAGCAGTTTGCCAGGGAGGGAGGTGGAAAAACTGTTTTTT	CASSLPGREVEKLFF
.	TRBV5-1	.	TRBJ1-2	TGCGCCAGCAGCTCCGAGGGGACTGGCTACACCTTC	CASSSEGTGYTF
.	TRBV7-3	TRBD2	TRBJ2-7	TGTGCCAGCAGCGTTTCTAGCGGACCGTACGAGCAGTACTTC	CASSVSSGPYEQYF
once	TRBV7-8	.	TRBJ2-7	TGTGCCAGCAGCTTAGCCAGCACAATAACCTACGAGCAGTACTTC	CASSLASTITYEQYF
once	TRBV7-2	.	TRBJ2-7	TGTGCCAGCAGCCGCATGTCAGGGGACTACGAGCAGTACTTC	CASSRMSGDYEQYF
.	TRBV5-1	TRBD2	TRBJ2-1	TGCGCCAGCAGCTTACAGAGTAGCGGGGGGTTGGGTGAGCAGTTCTTC	CASSLQSSGGLGEQFF
.	TRBV19	TRBD1	TRBJ2-3	TGTGCCAGTAGTTCGACAGGGACAGATACGCAGTATTTT	CASSSTGTDTQYF